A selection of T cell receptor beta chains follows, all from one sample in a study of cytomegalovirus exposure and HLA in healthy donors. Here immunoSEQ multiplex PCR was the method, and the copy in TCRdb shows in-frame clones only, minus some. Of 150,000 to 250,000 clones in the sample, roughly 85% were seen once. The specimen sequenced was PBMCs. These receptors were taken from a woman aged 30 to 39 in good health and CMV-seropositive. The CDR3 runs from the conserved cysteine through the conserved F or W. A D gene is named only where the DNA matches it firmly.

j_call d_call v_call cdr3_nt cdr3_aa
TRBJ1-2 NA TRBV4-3 TGCGCCAGCAGCCAAGATCGGGGTCCGGGTGGCTACACCTTC CASSQDRGPGGYTF
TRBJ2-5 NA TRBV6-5 TGTGCCAGCAGTTACCAAGCGCACCAAGAGACCCAGTACTTC CASSYQAHQETQYF
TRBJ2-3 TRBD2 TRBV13 TGTGCCAGCAGCCCATGGGAGCGGGAGGGCCCAACAGATACGCAGTATTTT CASSPWEREGPTDTQYF
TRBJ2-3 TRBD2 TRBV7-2 TGTGCCGGGGGGGGGACTAGCGGGAGGGGTATAGATACGCAGTATTTT CAGGGTSGRGIDTQYF
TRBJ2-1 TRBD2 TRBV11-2 TGTGCCAGCAGCTTACGACTAGCGGACACCTACAATGAGCAGTTCTTC CASSLRLADTYNEQFF
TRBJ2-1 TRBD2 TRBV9 TGTGCCAGCAGCCCCGGGACTAGCTCCAATGAGCAGTTCTTC CASSPGTSSNEQFF
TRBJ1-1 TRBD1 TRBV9 TGTGCCAGCAGCGTAGGATCAGGGGGCGACGATCTCCCTGAAGCTTTCTTT CASSVGSGGDDLPEAFF
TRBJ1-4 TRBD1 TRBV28 TGTGCCAGCAGTTTGGGACAGGGGGAGATCGGAAAACTGTTTTTT CASSLGQGEIGKLFF
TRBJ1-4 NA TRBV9 TGTGCCAGCAGCGTAGGGCAGGGTGAAAAACTGTTTTTT CASSVGQGEKLFF
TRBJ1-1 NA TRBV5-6 TGTGCCAGCAGCTCTAGGCAGGGTGGCACTGAAGCTTTCTTT CASSSRQGGTEAFF
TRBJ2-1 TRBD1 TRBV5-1 TGCGCCAGCAGCACTCGGACAGGGAACAATGAGCAGTTCTTC CASSTRTGNNEQFF
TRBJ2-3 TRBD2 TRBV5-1 TGCGCCAGCAGCTCGAGGACTAGCGGGAGGCCATCTACGCAGTATTTT CASSSRTSGRPSTQYF
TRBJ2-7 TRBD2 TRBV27 TGTGCCAGCAGTTTGGCCTGGGGGGGCGAGCAGTACTTC CASSLAWGGEQYF
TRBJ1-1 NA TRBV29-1 TGCAGCGTTGAATATCTCCTGAGGGACACTGAAGCTTTCTTT CSVEYLLRDTEAFF